The 27 T cell receptor beta chains listed next were all sequenced from one sample in a study of T cells in localized non-small cell lung cancer. Profiling relied on immunoSEQ multiplex PCR, and the TCRdb table lists in-frame clones only, not all of them. The data contain around 41,000 clones, about 88% of them singletons. The sequencing here drew on peripheral blood, taken before any cancer treatment. Receptor source: a female donor older than 55 with stage I squamous cell lung carcinoma.

V and J are TRBV29-1 and TRBJ1-3; TRBD1 might be the D (5 bases). V was shortened by 7 bases and J by 0 bases, with 13 bases between the two germline ends. Germline V gives CDR1 SQVTM, CDR2 ANQGSEA. The CDR3 consists of 14 residues. The CDR3 DNA follows: TGCAGCGCAGAGGATACAGGCTCTGGAAACACCATATATTTT. Amino acids: CSAEDTGSGNTIYF.

The V and J genes are TRBV7-2 and TRBJ2-5, with no clear D. V gave up 5 bases and J gave up 5 bases, with 9 bases separating them. The CDR3 length is 12 residues. Germline loops: CDR1 SGHTA, CDR2 FQGNSA. The CDR3 bases are TGTGCCAGCAGCGCCCAACCGGAGACCCAGTACTTC. It specifies CASSAQPETQYF. Full variable domain (rest looked up from reference TRBV7-2 and TRBJ2-5): GAGVSQSPSNKVTEKGKDVELRCDPISGHTALYWYRQSLGQGLEFLIYFQGNSAPDKSGLPSDRFSAERTGGSVSTLTIQRTQQEDSAVYLCASSAQPETQYFGPGTRLLVL.

This clone was observed once. The gene calls are TRBV7-9 and TRBJ2-7; D is unresolved. The CDR3 runs to 13 residues. The germline V and J ends were trimmed by 1 base and 11 bases, with 15 bases remaining between them. From germline, CDR1 is SEHNR and CDR2 FQNEAQ (reference sequence). The CDR3: CASSLERSLKKYF. The CDR3 nucleotides are TGTGCCAGCAGCTTAGAGAGGTCACTGAAAAAGTACTTC.

The chain has TRBV4-1 and TRBJ2-1; 7 bases are a match to TRBD1. The germline V gene encodes CDR1 MGHRA and CDR2 YSYEKL. The V and J ends lost 0 bases and 7 bases, in that order; junction bases with no gene match: 6. This CDR3 region has 15 residues. The CDR3 nucleotides are TGCGCCAGCAGCCAAGACAGGGGGATTCTAAATGAGCAGTTCTTC. Encoded protein: CASSQDRGILNEQFF.

The rearrangement uses TRBV5-1 and TRBJ1-4, with 9 bases identical to TRBD1. Germline V gene lookup returns CDR1 SGHRS and CDR2 YFSETQ. After removal of 8 bases from V and 2 bases from J, the junction contained 1 base not matched to a gene. The CDR3 spans 13 residues. The CDR3 DNA sequence: TGCGCCAGTGGACAGGGGACTAATGAAAAACTGTTTTTT. This translates into CASGQGTNEKLFF.

The chain links TRBV19 to TRBJ1-4; D ambiguous. V shed 6 bases and J shed 5 bases, with 7 bases lying between them. The CDR3 is 12 residues long. The germline V gene encodes CDR1 LNHDA and CDR2 SQIVND (reference sequence). CDR3 protein: CASRVGNEKLFF. CDR3 bases: TGTGCCAGTAGAGTGGGGAATGAAAAACTGTTTTTT.

This CDR3 is CASSENARNTGELFF. The CDR3 nucleotides are TGCGCCAGCAGTGAGAACGCTCGGAACACCGGGGAGCTGTTTTTT. The V and J genes are TRBV5-1 and TRBJ2-2, with no clear D. Germline CDR1 SGHRS, CDR2 YFSETQ. Trimming took off 5 bases at V and 1 base at J, with 12 bases between the two ends. The CDR3 is 15 amino acids.

The chain carries TRBV7-3 and TRBJ2-1, with D possibly being TRBD1 or TRBD2 (6 bases each). The V end was cut by 0 bases, the J end by 9 bases, with 9 bases between. Germline V lookup: CDR1 SGHTA, CDR2 FQGTGA. This CDR3 contains 13 residues. CDR3 in amino acids: CASSLTGGVEQFF. CDR3 nucleotides: TGTGCCAGCAGCTTAACCGGGGGCGTTGAGCAGTTCTTC.

The chain carries TRBV11-3 and TRBJ2-1; D perhaps matches TRBD2 (5 bases). Germline V gene lookup returns CDR1 SGHNT and CDR2 YENEEA. This CDR3 comprises 14 residues. V was trimmed by 1 base and J by 8 bases, leaving 12 bases between them. CDR3 nucleotides: TGTGCCAGCAGCTTAGGGACCGGAGGCGATGAGCAGTTCTTC. Translation: CASSLGTGGDEQFF.

The rearrangement uses TRBV19 and TRBJ2-6, with D hard to call. The CDR3 runs to 16 residues. Germline V lookup: CDR1 LNHDA, CDR2 SQIVND (reference sequence). Trimming cost V 3 bases and J 0 bases, with 9 bases left between them. The CDR3 region is CASSISAASGANVLTF. The CDR3 DNA sequence: TGTGCCAGTAGTATCTCCGCGGCCTCTGGGGCCAACGTCCTGACTTTC.

This clone was counted once. The chain is built from TRBV30 and TRBJ2-3; no definite D call. The germline V gene encodes CDR1 GTSNPN and CDR2 SVGIG (reference sequence). This CDR3 is built from 12 residues. Trimming took 2 bases from V and 4 from J, leaving 7 bases between them. Here the CDR3 reads CAWSPPADTQYF. The CDR3 bases are TGTGCCTGGAGTCCCCCGGCAGATACGCAGTATTTT.

The chain couples TRBV19 to TRBJ1-1; TRBD1 is a possible D gene (5 bases). Trimming took off 2 bases at V and 1 base at J, with 8 bases between the two ends. The length of the CDR3 is 14 residues. Germline CDR1 LNHDA, CDR2 SQIVND (reference sequence). CDR3 nucleotide sequence: TGTGCCAGTAGTATAATAGGGGCGAACACTGAAGCTTTCTTT. Its protein is CASSIIGANTEAFF.

This chain uses TRBV6-6 with TRBJ1-2, with 8 nucleotides matching TRBD1. The CDR3 has 14 residues. The V and J ends lost 8 bases and 4 bases, in that order; junction bases with no gene match: 9. Germline CDR1 MNHNY, CDR2 SVGAGI (reference sequence). This CDR3 reads CASLTTGDGYGYTF. CDR3 in DNA: TGTGCCAGCTTAACGACAGGGGATGGCTATGGCTACACCTTC.

The CDR3 loop reads CASSRAGGPGTGELFF. Written as DNA, the CDR3 is TGTGCCAGCAGCCGGGCGGGAGGGCCGGGTACCGGGGAGCTGTTTTTT. The rearrangement links TRBV9 to TRBJ2-2; 9 bases map to TRBD2. Germline V CDR1 and CDR2: SGDLS, YYNGEE. The CDR3 consists of 16 residues. After removal of 4 bases from V and 5 bases from J, the junction contained 9 bases not matched to a gene.

This chain joins TRBV19 and TRBJ1-4; D is unresolved. The germline V gene encodes CDR1 LNHDA and CDR2 SQIVND (reference sequence). This CDR3 contains 12 residues. V gave up 6 bases and J gave up 9 bases, with 11 bases separating them. CDR3 region: CASSPGAKKLFF. CDR3 coding DNA: TGTGCCAGTAGCCCCGGAGCCAAAAAACTGTTTTTT.

The V call is TRBV5-4, the J call TRBJ1-2; D may be TRBD1 (6 bases). V dropped 3 bases and J dropped 6 bases, with 18 bases sitting between them. Germline assignment: CDR1 SGHNT and CDR2 YYREEE (reference sequence). The CDR3 runs 15 residues. This CDR3 is CASSSASGTTHGYTF. The CDR3 DNA is TGTGCCAGCAGCTCCGCTTCCGGGACAACACATGGCTACACCTTC.

This chain uses TRBV6-6 with TRBJ2-7, with 7 bases fitting TRBD2. CDR1 is MNHNY and CDR2 is SVGAGI in the germline V gene (reference sequence). The CDR3 loop spans 15 amino acids. Germline trimming cut 2 bases from V and 3 bases from J; bases unmatched to any gene: 7. CDR3 coding DNA: TGTGCCAGCAGTTACGGCGGGAGCCTAGACTACGAGCAGTACTTC. Its translation is CASSYGGSLDYEQYF.

The CDR3 DNA reads TGTGCCAGCAGTTCAAGACTAGCGGGAGCCTACGAGCAGTACTTC. Translation: CASSSRLAGAYEQYF. The rearrangement links TRBV6-6 to TRBJ2-7; 12 positions agree with TRBD2. Germline loops: CDR1 MNHNY, CDR2 SVGAGI (reference sequence). This CDR3 region has 15 residues. After removal of 4 bases from V and 2 bases from J, the junction contained 3 bases not matched to a gene.

CDR3 region: CASSQEGRGNYGYTF. The CDR3 coding sequence is TGTGCCAGCAGCCAGGAAGGGAGAGGGAACTATGGCTACACCTTC. This chain uses TRBV4-2 with TRBJ1-2; D remains unclear. Trimming took 3 bases from V and 2 from J, leaving 13 bases between them. Per the germline V gene, CDR1 is LGHNA and CDR2 is YNFKEQ. This CDR3 is built from 15 residues.

The CDR3 is CASRDSGRGETQYF. CDR3 nucleotide sequence: TGTGCCAGCCGGGACAGCGGGAGAGGGGAGACCCAGTACTTC. This chain links TRBV2 with TRBJ2-5; tentatively, D is TRBD2 (8 bases). Deletions cut 8 bases from V and 5 bases from J, with 18 bases between. Germline CDR1 reads SNHLY; CDR2 reads FYNNEI. CDR3 size: 14 residues.

This clone has only one observation. The J gene is TRBJ2-1, the V gene TRBV2, with TRBD2 matching 10 bases. This CDR3 has 16 residues. V dropped 6 bases and J dropped 7; count of bases not matched to a gene: 12. Germline CDR1 SNHLY, CDR2 FYNNEI. The CDR3 nucleotides read TGTGCCAGCAGACTAGGACTAGCGGAAAAAGGGAATGAGCAGTTCTTC. As protein: CASRLGLAEKGNEQFF.

This clone was recorded a few times. The rearrangement uses TRBV14 and TRBJ1-2, with TRBD1 matching 8 bases. CDR1 SGHDN and CDR2 FVKESK come from the germline V gene. The ends lost 2 bases at V and 11 bases at J; junction bases unmatched: 7. The CDR3 consists of 13 residues. The CDR3 sequence: CASSQNRQGRYTF. DNA for the CDR3: TGTGCCAGCAGCCAAAATCGACAGGGGAGGTACACCTTC.

This clone was counted a single time. The V call is TRBV18, the J call TRBJ2-7; D not certain. Germline V gives CDR1 KGHSH, CDR2 LQKENI. Trimming removed 6 bases from V and 2 bases from J, with 11 bases in between. This CDR3 region has 13 residues. The chain's CDR3 is CASSLQETYEQYF. The CDR3 DNA reads as TGTGCCAGCTCCCTCCAGGAGACCTACGAGCAGTACTTC.

This rearrangement joins TRBV29-1 to TRBJ1-5, with D possibly TRBD1 on 6 matching bases. The V gene's germline CDR1 is SQVTM and CDR2 ANQGSEA. The CDR3 runs 13 residues. With 7 bases removed from V and 3 bases from J, the gap between germline ends came to 13 bases. The chain's CDR3 is CSEIGQLNQPQHF. In DNA form, the CDR3 reads TGCAGCGAGATAGGACAGCTCAATCAGCCCCAGCATTTT. Combining the CDR3 with reference TRBV29-1 and TRBJ1-5 gives the whole variable domain SAVISQKPSRDICQRGTSLTIQCQVDSQVTMMFWYRQQPGQSLTLIATANQGSEATYESGFVIDKFPISRPNLTFSTLTVSNMSPEDSSIYLCSEIGQLNQPQHFGDGTRLSIL.

This sequence joins TRBV5-4 and TRBJ2-5, with no clear D. CDR1 SGHNT and CDR2 YYREEE come from the germline V gene (reference sequence). The V end lost 5 bases, the J end lost 4 bases, and 15 bases lay between the germline ends. The CDR3 totals 14 residues. The CDR3 DNA reads TGTGCCAGCAGGGATGCGATAACCGTAGAGACCCAGTACTTC. Translated, it gives CASRDAITVETQYF.

The rearrangement uses TRBV27 and TRBJ1-4; 7 nucleotides agree with TRBD1. J lost 5 bases, V lost 5 bases, and 14 bases had no gene match. Germline V gives CDR1 MNHEY, CDR2 SMNVEV (reference sequence). This CDR3 contains 17 residues. CDR3 nucleotide sequence: TGTGCCAGCAGTCGGTGGAGGGGGCGCGAGAAAAATGAAAAACTGTTTTTT. Its translation: CASSRWRGREKNEKLFF.

This rearrangement joins TRBV27 to TRBJ1-5; the D is unclear. Germline CDR1 reads MNHEY; CDR2 reads SMNVEV (reference sequence). The CDR3 sequence is 15 residues long. V was clipped by 2 bases and J by 0 bases, with 8 bases between them. The CDR3 region is CASSLTGNSNQPQHF. Written as DNA, the CDR3 is TGTGCCAGCAGTTTAACGGGTAATAGCAATCAGCCCCAGCATTTT.